The 21 T cell receptor beta chains presented below share a single source sample, sequenced in a study of early T cells in non-severe SARS-CoV-2 infection. MiXCR was run by TCRdb on the 5' RACE reads, yielding one entry per CDR3 protein. The table records roughly 71,000 distinct CDR3 sequences, less than 15% of them present only once. Sequencing was done on a sample of whole blood. All receptors derive from an adult who was a healthcare worker with PCR-confirmed SARS-CoV-2 infection or an uninfected control (not recorded which).

The genes are TRBV6-5 and TRBJ2-7, with D unclear. This CDR3 comprises 11 residues. Germline V gene lookup returns CDR1 MNHEY and CDR2 SVGAGI. V was shortened by 3 bases and J by 8 bases, with 8 bases between the two germline ends. The CDR3 loop is CASSYLVKQYF. The CDR3 coding sequence is TGTGCCAGCAGTTATCTCGTAAAGCAGTACTTC.

V gene TRBV2 combines with J gene TRBJ1-1; D is uncertain. Germline lookup yields CDR1 SNHLY and CDR2 FYNNEI. The CDR3 runs 13 residues. V gave up 3 bases and J gave up 2 bases, with 7 bases separating them. The CDR3 spells CASSENSNTEAFF. As DNA, the CDR3 is TGTGCCAGCAGTGAGAACAGTAACACTGAAGCTTTCTTT.

In regard to this clonotype: This could be a read error, since a much larger clone is one nucleotide away. The chain combines TRBV3-1 with TRBJ1-3; TRBD1 is a possible D gene (5 bases). Germline CDR1 is LGHDT and CDR2 is YNNKEL (reference sequence). The CDR3 covers 14 residues. The CDR3 DNA reads TGTGTCAGCAGAAAAGGGACTTACGGAAACACCATATATTTT. It translates to CVSRKGTYGNTIYF.

The table lists this clonotype with a few counts. The chain joins TRBV6-6 to TRBJ2-4; D ambiguous. V was clipped by 1 base and J by 1 base, with 8 bases between them. Germline assignment: CDR1 MNHNY and CDR2 SVGAGI (reference sequence). This CDR3 region has 15 residues. CDR3 sequence: CASSYFVRAKNIQYF. CDR3 coding DNA: TGTGCCAGCAGTTACTTTGTCAGGGCCAAAAACATTCAGTACTTC.

This rearrangement joins TRBV7-9 to TRBJ2-7, with D possibly TRBD2 on 5 matching bases. The germline gives CDR1 SEHNR, CDR2 FQNEAQ (reference sequence). V was cut by 6 bases and J by 3 bases, with 9 bases left in between. CDR3 length equals 12 residues. CDR3 DNA: TGTGCCAGCAGGCGTGAGGGCTACGAGCAGTACTTC. The encoded protein is CASRREGYEQYF.

The sample holds many counts of this clonotype. The V call is TRBV20-1, the J call TRBJ1-2; D is possibly TRBD1 (5 bases). The germline CDR1 and CDR2 sequences are DFQATT and SNEGSKA (reference sequence). V was clipped by 0 bases and J by 4 bases, with 15 bases between them. The CDR3 is 15 residues long. CDR3 protein: CSARDLGRGSYGYTF. As DNA, the CDR3 is TGCAGTGCTAGAGATCTTGGTCGGGGGTCCTATGGCTACACCTTC.

This clonotype was seen more than once but under ten times. The rearrangement uses TRBV24-1 and TRBJ2-1; D remains ambiguous. Looked up from germline, CDR1 is KGHDR and CDR2 is SFDVKD. CDR3 length equals 16 residues. Trimming cost V 2 bases and J 8 bases, with 18 bases left between them. The CDR3 DNA sequence: TGTGCCACCAGTGATTCCTCCCGACCTCGAGTAGATGAGCAGTTCTTC. Its translation is CATSDSSRPRVDEQFF.

This chain connects TRBV20-1 to TRBJ2-7; 11 bases map to TRBD2. From germline, CDR1 is DFQATT and CDR2 SNEGSKA (reference sequence). J lost 12 bases, V lost 5 bases, and 15 bases had no gene match. The CDR3 sequence is 14 residues long. This chain's CDR3 is CSAVPTSGINKVYF. CDR3 bases: TGCAGTGCTGTCCCGACTAGCGGGATTAATAAGGTGTACTTC.

Ten or more counts support this clonotype. The gene calls are TRBV20-1 and TRBJ1-1, with D unclear. CDR1 and CDR2 from the germline V gene are DFQATT and SNEGSKA (reference sequence). This CDR3 contains 12 residues. Between the trimmed V and J ends, which lost 0 bases and 3 bases, there was a span of 5 bases. The CDR3 region is CSAREGHTEAFF. CDR3 coding DNA: TGCAGTGCTAGAGAAGGGCACACTGAAGCTTTCTTT.

At least ten counts were recorded for this clonotype. The chain recombines TRBV29-1 with TRBJ2-4; D is possibly TRBD2 (6 bases). Trimming stripped 3 bases from V and 1 base from J, with 7 bases between. CDR1 SQVTM and CDR2 ANQGSEA come from the germline V gene. CDR3 size: 13 residues. CDR3 in amino acids: CSVDAGAKNIQYF. In DNA form, the CDR3 reads TGCAGCGTTGATGCGGGGGCCAAAAACATTCAGTACTTC.

The rearrangement links TRBV5-6 to TRBJ1-4; D is unclear. The CDR3 is made up of 13 amino acids. Deletions cut 3 bases from V and 5 bases from J, with 8 bases between. Germline V gene lookup returns CDR1 SGHDT and CDR2 YYEEEE. In nucleotides, the CDR3 is TGTGCCAGCAGCTCTGGACGGAATGAAAAACTGTTTTTT. Translated, it gives CASSSGRNEKLFF.

Only a few counts were recorded for this clonotype. J is TRBJ2-3 and V is TRBV29-1; TRBD1 might be the D (6 bases). Germline CDR1 reads SQVTM; CDR2 reads ANQGSEA. V lost 4 bases, J lost 3 bases, and 14 bases lay in between. This CDR3 has 14 residues. As DNA, the CDR3 is TGCAGCGTTGCCCACAGGGCCCAAACAGATACGCAGTATTTT. Translated, it gives CSVAHRAQTDTQYF.

The chain uses TRBV6-5 and TRBJ2-1, with 7 bases lining up with TRBD1. J lost 7 bases, V lost 6 bases, and 6 bases had no gene match. The CDR3 is 13 residues long. Germline values: CDR1 MNHEY, CDR2 SVGAGI. The DNA of the CDR3 is TGTGCCAGCAGAACCTACAGGGGTAATGAGCAGTTCTTC. Residues: CASRTYRGNEQFF.

The chain has TRBV5-1 and TRBJ2-2, with D perhaps given as TRBD1 or TRBD2 (5 bases each). This CDR3 spans 13 amino acids. Trimming left V 4 bases short and J 4 bases short, with 8 bases between. CDR1 SGHRS and CDR2 YFSETQ come from the germline V gene. The CDR3 loop is CASSGGFTGELFF. The CDR3, as DNA: TGCGCCAGCAGCGGGGGTTTCACCGGGGAGCTGTTTTTT.

This clonotype was seen ten or more times. The chain combines TRBV11-3 with TRBJ2-2; perhaps TRBD2 as D (6 bases). CDR1 and CDR2 (germline): SGHNT, YENEEA. The V end was cut by 8 bases, the J end by 4 bases, with 20 bases between. This CDR3 is built from 16 residues. CDR3 sequence: CASAGIADWGTGELFF. Here the CDR3 DNA reads TGTGCCAGCGCCGGAATAGCGGATTGGGGCACCGGGGAGCTGTTTTTT.

This clonotype was seen a handful of times. The chain recombines TRBV7-8 with TRBJ1-1, with D unclear. Trimming stripped 5 bases from V and 2 bases from J, with 6 bases between. Germline CDR1 and CDR2: SGHVS and FQNEAQ. This CDR3 is built from 12 residues. This CDR3 is CASSLLNTEAFF. The CDR3 coding sequence is TGTGCCAGCAGCCTGCTAAACACTGAAGCTTTCTTT.

The chain is built from TRBV9 and TRBJ2-1, with D maybe TRBD1 (5 bases). The CDR3 covers 16 residues. The germline V and J ends were trimmed by 4 bases and 2 bases, with 16 bases remaining between them. CDR1 and CDR2 (germline): SGDLS, YYNGEE. DNA for the CDR3: TGTGCCAGCAGCCTCTCAGGAGAAGGGGCCTACAATGAGCAGTTCTTC. It yields the protein CASSLSGEGAYNEQFF.

The sample holds a few counts of this clonotype. The gene calls are TRBV2 and TRBJ1-5, with TRBD1 matching over 7 bases. The ends lost 3 bases at V and 3 bases at J; junction bases unmatched: 8. Germline-derived CDR1 and CDR2 are SNHLY and FYNNEI. The CDR3 loop spans 16 amino acids. CDR3 region: CASSEVGTVYNQPQHF. CDR3 sequence (DNA): TGTGCCAGCAGTGAGGTCGGGACAGTATACAATCAGCCCCAGCATTTT. Drawing the rest from reference TRBV2 and TRBJ1-5, the complete variable domain is EPEVTQTPSHQVTQMGQEVILRCVPISNHLYFYWYRQILGQKVEFLVSFYNNEISEKSEIFDDQFSVERPDGSNFTLKIRSTKLEDSAMYFCASSEVGTVYNQPQHFGDGTRLSIL.

In this sample, this clonotype turned up a few times. The V and J genes are TRBV5-5 and TRBJ1-2; the D is unclear. V dropped 4 bases and J dropped 3 bases, with 10 bases sitting between them. CDR3 size: 13 residues. Germline V gene data show CDR1 as SGHKS and CDR2 as YYEKEE (reference sequence). The CDR3 region is CASSTEQHYGYTF. In DNA form, the CDR3 reads TGTGCCAGCAGCACTGAACAGCACTATGGCTACACCTTC.

The V call is TRBV7-2, the J call TRBJ2-1; no reliable D call. This CDR3 region has 14 residues. CDR1 is SGHTA and CDR2 is FQGNSA in the germline V gene. Trimming cost V 2 bases and J 4 bases, with 9 bases left between them. CDR3 residues: CASSLRSQYNEQFF. Written as DNA, the CDR3 is TGTGCCAGCAGCTTACGGTCTCAGTACAATGAGCAGTTCTTC.

At least ten counts were recorded for this clonotype. The rearrangement uses TRBV5-4 and TRBJ2-1; 8 bases align to TRBD2. The germline CDR1 and CDR2 sequences are SGHNT and YYREEE (reference sequence). This CDR3 comprises 15 residues. V shed 0 bases and J 10 bases; nucleotides not matched to a gene: 9. The CDR3 sequence is CASSLELAATPEQFF. DNA of the CDR3: TGTGCCAGCAGCTTGGAACTAGCGGCCACCCCCGAGCAGTTCTTC.